One and the same sample provided the 14 T cell receptor beta chains below, sequenced in a study of monozygotic twins with inflammatory bowel disease. Using the 5' RACE reads, TCRdb records one entry per CDR3 protein without DNA. The sample shows 350,000 to 500,000 distinct CDR3 sequences, and 2.4% sits with its ten largest clones. Sequencing was carried out using blood. These receptors were collected from a human donor with ulcerative colitis or Crohn's disease, or a healthy co-twin of an affected twin (not recorded which).

The V gene is TRBV5-6, the J gene TRBJ2-2; lacking DNA, the TRBD1 call made by TCRdb goes unchecked. This CDR3 comprises 15 residues. CDR1 and CDR2 from the germline V gene are SGHDT and YYEEEE. This CDR3 reads CASSGTGGPTGELFF.

The chain uses TRBV12-3 or TRBV12-4 and TRBJ1-5; the TCRdb call, TRBD1, lacks DNA for checking. The CDR3 contains 18 residues. CDR3 region: CASSPGGRELIRDQPQHF.

The chain's CDR3 is CASSLRGRAGNEQFF. The rearrangement joins TRBV7-2 to TRBJ2-1; there is no DNA to check the TCRdb D call of TRBD2. Germline V gene sequence: CDR1 SGHTA, CDR2 FQGNSA. The CDR3 extends over 15 amino acids.

The chain carries TRBV5-1 and TRBJ2-3; TCRdb names TRBD1, which stays unverified in the absence of DNA. CDR1 SGHRS and CDR2 YFSETQ come from the germline V gene. The CDR3 is 14 residues long. Here the CDR3 reads CASSIRGLGDTQYF.

J is TRBJ2-7 and V is TRBV5-1. The germline gives CDR1 SGHRS, CDR2 YFSETQ. CDR3 length equals 13 residues. The CDR3 protein is CASSLAGTHEQYF. Complete variable domain (other parts from reference TRBV5-1 and TRBJ2-7): KAGVTQTPRYLIKTRGQQVTLSCSPISGHRSVSWYQQTPGQGLQFLFEYFSETQRNKGNFPGRFSGRQFSNSRSEMNVSTLELGDSALYLCASSLAGTHEQYFGPGTRLTVT.

This chain uses TRBV5-6 with TRBJ1-1; TCRdb designates TRBD1, a call that cannot be tested without DNA. Germline lookup yields CDR1 SGHDT and CDR2 YYEEEE. CDR3 length equals 16 residues. The CDR3 region is CASSPTGLGLNTEAFF. The whole variable domain, filled in from reference TRBV5-6 and TRBJ1-1, reads DAGVTQSPTHLIKTRGQQVTLRCSPKSGHDTVSWYQQALGQGPQFIFQYYEEEERQRGNFPDRFSGHQFPNYSSELNVNALLLGDSALYLCASSPTGLGLNTEAFFGQGTRLTVV.

The chain combines TRBV6-1 with TRBJ1-1; the D gene TCRdb calls, TRBD1, cannot be checked with no DNA. This CDR3 region has 15 residues. Per the germline V gene, CDR1 is MNHNS and CDR2 is SASEGT. The CDR3 reads CASSALGTLNTEAFF.

This chain uses TRBV20-1 with TRBJ2-1; TCRdb lists TRBD2, though no DNA is available to test this call. The CDR3 contains 14 residues. Germline lookup yields CDR1 DFQATT and CDR2 SNEGSKA (reference sequence). CDR3: CSAPSGGDYNEQFF.

The CDR3 region is CATSDGYRADTQYF. The chain joins TRBV24-1 to TRBJ2-3. Germline V gene data show CDR1 as KGHDR and CDR2 as SFDVKD. CDR3 size: 14 residues.

The chain couples TRBV27 to TRBJ2-1; TCRdb indicates TRBD2, and absent DNA this call remains unverified. Germline V gene data show CDR1 as MNHEY and CDR2 as SMNVEV (reference sequence). This CDR3 has 14 amino acids. The CDR3 sequence is CASRPGLVGNEQFF.

The chain has TRBV3-1 and TRBJ2-1; TCRdb picks TRBD1, but there is no DNA to check that call. This CDR3 is built from 15 residues. In germline, CDR1 is LGHDT, CDR2 YNNKEL (reference sequence). The CDR3 sequence: CASSQARTGGNEQFF.

J is TRBJ2-1 and V is TRBV7-2; TCRdb names TRBD2, which stays unverified in the absence of DNA. This CDR3 spans 17 amino acids. Per germline, CDR1 SGHTA and CDR2 FQGNSA. This CDR3 reads CASSLVLAGAHYNEQFF.

V and J are TRBV7-2 and TRBJ2-7; the TCRdb call, TRBD1, lacks DNA for checking. The CDR3 spans 15 residues. CDR1 and CDR2 from the germline V gene are SGHTA and FQGNSA. The CDR3 loop reads CASSLIQGGPYEQYF.

This chain joins TRBV12-3 or TRBV12-4 and TRBJ1-1. This CDR3 has 13 residues. This CDR3 is CASSMYIGTEAFF.